This T cell receptor (beta chain) emerged from a study of T cell responses to AZD1222 COVID-19 vaccine. Findings and caveats of the study: Clonal diversity was possibly underestimated, and the donors were mostly white British, with more females.

V lost 1 base and J 0 bases, leaving 10 bases between the germline ends. Germline CDR1 reads SGHRS; CDR2 reads YFSETQ. The CDR3 loop spans 16 amino acids. On this clone: What it binds is unknown.

Generated by immunoSEQ multiplex PCR, the TCRdb table keeps only in-frame clones and is missing some. The table has 110,000 to 150,000 clones, more than 90% seen once. This sequence originates from an adult in good health. The sequences come from peripheral blood, collected on day 0 of AZD1222 vaccination. The J gene is TRBJ1-4, the V gene TRBV5-1, with D unclear. Here the CDR3 DNA reads TGCGCCAGCAGCTTGCACGGAGACGCAACTAATGAAAAACTGTTTTTT. Translated, it gives CASSLHGDATNEKLFF.